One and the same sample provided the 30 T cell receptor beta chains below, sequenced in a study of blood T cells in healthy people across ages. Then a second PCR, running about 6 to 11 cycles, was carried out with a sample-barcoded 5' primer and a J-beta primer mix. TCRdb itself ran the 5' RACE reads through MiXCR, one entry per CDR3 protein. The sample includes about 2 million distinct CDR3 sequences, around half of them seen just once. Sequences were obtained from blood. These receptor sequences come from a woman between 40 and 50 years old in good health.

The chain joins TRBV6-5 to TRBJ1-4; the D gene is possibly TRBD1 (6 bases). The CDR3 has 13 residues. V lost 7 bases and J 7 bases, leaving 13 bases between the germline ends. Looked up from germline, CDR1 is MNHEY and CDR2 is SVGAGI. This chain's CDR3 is CASIVEGGEKLFF. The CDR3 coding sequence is TGTGCCAGCATAGTAGAGGGGGGTGAAAAACTGTTTTTT.

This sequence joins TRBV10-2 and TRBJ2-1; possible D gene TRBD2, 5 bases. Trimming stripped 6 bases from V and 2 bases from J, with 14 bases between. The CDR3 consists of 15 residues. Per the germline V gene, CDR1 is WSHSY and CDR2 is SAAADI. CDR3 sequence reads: CASRAGIQAYNEQFF. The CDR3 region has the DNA TGCGCCAGCAGGGCCGGGATCCAAGCCTACAATGAGCAGTTCTTC.

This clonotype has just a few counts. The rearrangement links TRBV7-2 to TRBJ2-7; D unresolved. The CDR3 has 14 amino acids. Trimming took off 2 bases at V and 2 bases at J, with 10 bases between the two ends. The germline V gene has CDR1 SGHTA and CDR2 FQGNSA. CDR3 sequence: CASSLLRATYEQYF. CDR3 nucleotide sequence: TGTGCCAGCAGCTTACTCCGAGCCACCTACGAGCAGTACTTC.

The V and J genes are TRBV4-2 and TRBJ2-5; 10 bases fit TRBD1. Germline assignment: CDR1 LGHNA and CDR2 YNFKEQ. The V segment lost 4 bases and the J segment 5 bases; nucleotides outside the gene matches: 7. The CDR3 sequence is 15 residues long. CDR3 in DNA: TGTGCCAGCAGCCTGGGACAGGGGTATCGGGAGACCCAGTACTTC. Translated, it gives CASSLGQGYRETQYF.

Here the CDR3 reads CASSIGEASTDTQYF. The CDR3 DNA reads as TGTGCCAGCAGCATCGGGGAGGCGAGCACAGATACGCAGTATTTT. The chain combines TRBV28 with TRBJ2-3; tentatively, D is TRBD2 (6 bases). Germline lookup yields CDR1 MDHEN and CDR2 SYDVKM. The V and J ends lost 6 bases and 0 bases respectively, with 13 bases between them. CDR3 length: 15 residues.

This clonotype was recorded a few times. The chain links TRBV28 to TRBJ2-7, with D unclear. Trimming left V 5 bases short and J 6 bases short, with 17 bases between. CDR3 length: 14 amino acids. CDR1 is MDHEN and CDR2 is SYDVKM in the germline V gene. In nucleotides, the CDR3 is TGTGCCAGCAGTGTCTGGATTCCCTTCCCCGAGCAGTACTTC. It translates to CASSVWIPFPEQYF.

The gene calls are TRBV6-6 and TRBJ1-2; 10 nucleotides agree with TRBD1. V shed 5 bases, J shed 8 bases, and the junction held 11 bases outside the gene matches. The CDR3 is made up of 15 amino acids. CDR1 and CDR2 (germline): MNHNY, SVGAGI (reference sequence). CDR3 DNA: TGTGCCAGCAGTCCTCGTGACAGGGGGCTGGAAGGCTACACCTTC. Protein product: CASSPRDRGLEGYTF.

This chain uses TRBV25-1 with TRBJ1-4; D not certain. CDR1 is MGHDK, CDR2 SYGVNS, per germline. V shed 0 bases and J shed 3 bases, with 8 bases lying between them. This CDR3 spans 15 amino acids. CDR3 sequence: CASSEYGMANEKLFF. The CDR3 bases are TGTGCCAGCAGTGAATATGGGATGGCTAATGAAAAACTGTTTTTT.

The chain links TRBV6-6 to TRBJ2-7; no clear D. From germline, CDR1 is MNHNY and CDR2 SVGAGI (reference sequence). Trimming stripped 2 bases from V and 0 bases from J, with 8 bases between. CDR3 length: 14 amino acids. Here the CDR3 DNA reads TGTGCCAGCAGTTACGGTCTAAACTCCTACGAGCAGTACTTC. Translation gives CASSYGLNSYEQYF.

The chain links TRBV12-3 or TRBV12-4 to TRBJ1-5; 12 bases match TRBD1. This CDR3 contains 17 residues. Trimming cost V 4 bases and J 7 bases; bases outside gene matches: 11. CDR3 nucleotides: TGTGCCAGCAGTTCAAACGCCGGGACAGGGGGCGAACAGCCCCAGCATTTT. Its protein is CASSSNAGTGGEQPQHF.

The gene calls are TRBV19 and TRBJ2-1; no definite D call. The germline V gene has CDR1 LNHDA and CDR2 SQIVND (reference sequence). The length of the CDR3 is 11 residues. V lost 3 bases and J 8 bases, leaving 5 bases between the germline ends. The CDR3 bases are TGTGCCAGTAGTATTTTGTATGAGCAGTTCTTC. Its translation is CASSILYEQFF.

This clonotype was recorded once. The CDR3 sequence is CASSLGGQGSEAFF. Here the CDR3 DNA reads TGTGCCAGCAGCTTAGGGGGACAAGGTTCTGAAGCTTTCTTT. The chain uses TRBV7-2 and TRBJ1-1; D might be TRBD1 (6 bases). Germline CDR1 is SGHTA and CDR2 is FQGNSA. This CDR3 is built from 14 residues. Deletions cut 1 base from V and 6 bases from J, with 12 bases between.

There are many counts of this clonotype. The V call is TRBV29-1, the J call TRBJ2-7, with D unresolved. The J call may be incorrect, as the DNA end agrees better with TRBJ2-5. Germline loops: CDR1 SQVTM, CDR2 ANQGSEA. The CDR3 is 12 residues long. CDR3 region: CSVALSGETQYF. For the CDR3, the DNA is TGCAGCGTTGCTCTATCCGGGGAGACCCAGTACTTC.

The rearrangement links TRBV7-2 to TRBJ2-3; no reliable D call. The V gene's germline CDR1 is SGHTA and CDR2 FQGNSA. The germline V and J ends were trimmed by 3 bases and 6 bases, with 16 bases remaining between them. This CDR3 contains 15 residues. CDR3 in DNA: TGTGCCAGCAGCTTGAGTTATACTAACTTGGATACGCAGTATTTT. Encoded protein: CASSLSYTNLDTQYF.

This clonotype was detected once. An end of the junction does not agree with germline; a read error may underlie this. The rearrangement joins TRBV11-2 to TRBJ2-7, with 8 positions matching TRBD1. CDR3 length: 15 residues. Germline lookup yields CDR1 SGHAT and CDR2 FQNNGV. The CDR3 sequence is CANSPLAGGIDEQYF. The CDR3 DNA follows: TGTGCCAACAGCCCCCTGGCAGGGGGCATTGACGAGCAGTACTTC. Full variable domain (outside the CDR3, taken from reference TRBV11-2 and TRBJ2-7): EAGVAQSPRYKIIEKRQSVAFWCNPISGHATLYWYQQILGQGPKLLIQFQNNGVVDDSQLPKDRFSAERLKGVDSTLKIQPAKLEDSAVYLCANSPLAGGIDEQYFGPGTRLTVT.

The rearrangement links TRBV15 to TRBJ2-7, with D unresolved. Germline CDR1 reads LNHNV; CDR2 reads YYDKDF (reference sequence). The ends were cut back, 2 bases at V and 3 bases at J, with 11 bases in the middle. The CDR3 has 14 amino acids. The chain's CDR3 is CATSRPQVGYEQYF. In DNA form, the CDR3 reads TGTGCCACCAGCAGACCCCAGGTTGGCTACGAGCAGTACTTC.

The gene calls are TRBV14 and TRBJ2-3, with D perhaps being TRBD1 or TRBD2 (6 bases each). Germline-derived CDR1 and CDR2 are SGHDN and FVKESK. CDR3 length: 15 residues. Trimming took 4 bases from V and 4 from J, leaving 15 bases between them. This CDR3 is CASSRVGGRSDTQYF. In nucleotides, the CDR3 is TGTGCCAGCAGCCGGGTGGGGGGCAGGTCAGATACGCAGTATTTT.

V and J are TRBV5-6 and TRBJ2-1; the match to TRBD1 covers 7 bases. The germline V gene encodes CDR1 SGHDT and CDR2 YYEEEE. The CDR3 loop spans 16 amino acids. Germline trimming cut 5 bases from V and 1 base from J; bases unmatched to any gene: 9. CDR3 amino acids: CASRPGTAGSYNEQFF. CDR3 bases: TGTGCCAGCAGACCCGGGACAGCCGGTTCCTACAATGAGCAGTTCTTC.

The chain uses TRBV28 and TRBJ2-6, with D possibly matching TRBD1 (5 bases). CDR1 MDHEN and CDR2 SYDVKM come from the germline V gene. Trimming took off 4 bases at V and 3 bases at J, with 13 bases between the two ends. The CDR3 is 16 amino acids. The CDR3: CASSSQGWGGANVLTF. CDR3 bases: TGTGCCAGCAGTTCTCAGGGCTGGGGTGGGGCCAACGTCCTGACTTTC.

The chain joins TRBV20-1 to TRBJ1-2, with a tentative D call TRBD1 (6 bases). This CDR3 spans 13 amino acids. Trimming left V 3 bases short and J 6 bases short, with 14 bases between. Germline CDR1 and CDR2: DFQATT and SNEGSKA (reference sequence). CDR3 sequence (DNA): TGCAGTGCTAGCCTCAGGGGAAACGATGGCTACACCTTC. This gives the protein CSASLRGNDGYTF.

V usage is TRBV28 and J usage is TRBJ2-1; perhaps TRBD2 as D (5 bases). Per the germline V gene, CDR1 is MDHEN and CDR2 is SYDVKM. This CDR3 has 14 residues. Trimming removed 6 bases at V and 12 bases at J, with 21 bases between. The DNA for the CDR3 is TGTGCCAGCAGCCCTACCTCTAGCTGGACTGGGCAGTTCTTC. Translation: CASSPTSSWTGQFF.

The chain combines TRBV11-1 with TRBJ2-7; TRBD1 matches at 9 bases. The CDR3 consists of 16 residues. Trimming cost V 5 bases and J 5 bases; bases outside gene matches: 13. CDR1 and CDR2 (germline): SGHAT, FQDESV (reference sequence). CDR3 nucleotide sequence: TGTGCCAGCAGCGGCCCCGGGACAGGGATGTTTCACGAGCAGTACTTC. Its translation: CASSGPGTGMFHEQYF.

DNA for the CDR3: TGTGCCAGCCTCTACCGGGCCGGGCTGCCCTACGAGCAGTACTTC. It is translated as CASLYRAGLPYEQYF. V gene TRBV27 combines with J gene TRBJ2-7, with D hard to call. There are 15 residues in the CDR3. V was pared by 8 bases and J by 2 bases, with 19 bases between. Germline V gives CDR1 MNHEY, CDR2 SMNVEV (reference sequence).

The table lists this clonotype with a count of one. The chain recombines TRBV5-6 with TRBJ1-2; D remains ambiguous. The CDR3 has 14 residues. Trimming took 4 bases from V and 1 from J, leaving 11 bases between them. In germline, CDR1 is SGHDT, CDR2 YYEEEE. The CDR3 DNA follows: TGTGCCAGCAGCGTGGAGGGTGTTAACTATGGCTACACCTTC. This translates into CASSVEGVNYGYTF.

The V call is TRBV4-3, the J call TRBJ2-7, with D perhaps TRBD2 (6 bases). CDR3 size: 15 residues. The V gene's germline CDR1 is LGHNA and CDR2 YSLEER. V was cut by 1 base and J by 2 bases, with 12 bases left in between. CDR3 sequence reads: CASSQGRGAAYEQYF. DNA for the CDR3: TGCGCCAGCAGCCAAGGGAGGGGCGCCGCCTACGAGCAGTACTTC.

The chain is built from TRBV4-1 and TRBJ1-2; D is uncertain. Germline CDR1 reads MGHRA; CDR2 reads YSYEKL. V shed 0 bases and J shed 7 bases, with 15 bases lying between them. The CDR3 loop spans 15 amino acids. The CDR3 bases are TGCGCCAGCAGCCAAGATAGGCAGCCCGATCTTGGCTACACCTTC. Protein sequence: CASSQDRQPDLGYTF.

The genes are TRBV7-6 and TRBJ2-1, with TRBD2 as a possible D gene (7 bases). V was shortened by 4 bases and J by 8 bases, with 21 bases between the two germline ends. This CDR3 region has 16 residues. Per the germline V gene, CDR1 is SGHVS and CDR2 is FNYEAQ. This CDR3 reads CASSSQTGGGGDEQFF. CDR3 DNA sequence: TGTGCCAGCAGCTCACAAACCGGGGGCGGGGGCGATGAGCAGTTCTTC. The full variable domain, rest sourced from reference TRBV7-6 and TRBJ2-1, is GAGVSQSPRYKVTKRGQDVALRCDPISGHVSLYWYRQALGQGPEFLTYFNYEAQQDKSGLPNDRFSAERPEGSISTLTIQRTEQRDSAMYRCASSSQTGGGGDEQFFGPGTRLTVL.

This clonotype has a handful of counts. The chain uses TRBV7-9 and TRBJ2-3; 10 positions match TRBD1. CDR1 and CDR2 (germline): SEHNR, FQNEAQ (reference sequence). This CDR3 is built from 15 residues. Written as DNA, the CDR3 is TGTGCAAGAATCGACAGGGGGCGTTTAGGAGATACGCAGTATTTT. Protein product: CARIDRGRLGDTQYF.

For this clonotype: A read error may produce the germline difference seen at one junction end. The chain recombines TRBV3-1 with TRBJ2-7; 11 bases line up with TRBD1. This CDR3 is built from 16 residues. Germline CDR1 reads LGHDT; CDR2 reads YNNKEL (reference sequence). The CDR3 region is CAGSQFRDRGVHEQYF. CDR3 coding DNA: TGTGCCGGCAGCCAATTCCGGGACAGGGGGGTCCACGAGCAGTACTTC.

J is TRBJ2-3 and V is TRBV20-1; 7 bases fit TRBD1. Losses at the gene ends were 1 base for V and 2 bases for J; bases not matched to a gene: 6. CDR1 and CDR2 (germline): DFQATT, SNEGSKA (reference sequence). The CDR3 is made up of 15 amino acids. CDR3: CSARARGSDTDTQYF. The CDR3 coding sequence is TGCAGTGCTAGAGCCAGGGGGAGTGACACAGATACGCAGTATTTT.